A selection of T cell receptor beta chains follows, all from one sample in a study of blood T cell repertoires in COVID-19. Clones were read by immunoSEQ multiplex PCR, and TCRdb kept only the in-frame ones, dropping some. This sample yields about 350,000 clones, of which 80% to 90% are seen a single time; approximately 9.3% belongs to the top ten. Sequenced sample: peripheral blood. These receptors all come from a man aged 30-40 years with COVID-19, enrolled during active disease. The CDR3 runs from the conserved cysteine through the conserved F or W. A D gene is named only where the DNA matches it firmly. Expanded clones are given a class, and other clones once, few, many or no size at all.

CDR3: CASSLGGGHPNGYTF
DNA: TGTGCCAGCAGCTTAGGGGGAGGCCATCCAAATGGCTACACCTTC
D: .
size: .
J: TRBJ1-2
V: TRBV7-2

CDR3: CASSQDRGTRTNEQFF
DNA: TGCGCCAGCAGCCAAGATCGGGGGACTCGCACTAATGAGCAGTTCTTC
D: .
size: .
J: TRBJ2-1
V: TRBV4-3

CDR3: CASLRTSGTDTQYF
DNA: TGTGCCAGCCTTCGGACTAGCGGAACAGATACGCAGTATTTT
D: TRBD2
size: .
J: TRBJ2-3
V: TRBV7-2

CDR3: CASRTRTGAYGYTF
DNA: TGTGCCAGCAGAACCCGGACAGGGGCCTATGGCTACACCTTC
D: TRBD1
size: .
J: TRBJ1-2
V: TRBV27

CDR3: CASSYSGLAGVAEQYF
DNA: TGTGCCAGCAGTTACTCGGGACTAGCGGGAGTTGCCGAGCAGTACTTC
D: TRBD2
size: .
J: TRBJ2-7
V: TRBV6-5

CDR3: CASSFDSSWYGYTF
DNA: TGTGCCAGCAGTTTTGACAGCTCTTGGTATGGCTACACCTTC
D: .
size: .
J: TRBJ1-2
V: TRBV28

CDR3: CASSPRDRGYNQPQHF
DNA: TGTGCCAGCAGTCCCCGGGACAGGGGGTACAATCAGCCCCAGCATTTT
D: TRBD1
size: .
J: TRBJ1-5
V: TRBV27

CDR3: CASSSGGGPRTDTQYF
DNA: TGTGCCAGCAGCTCGGGGGGAGGGCCGCGCACAGATACGCAGTATTTT
D: TRBD2
size: .
J: TRBJ2-3
V: TRBV7-8

CDR3: CASSRGLGGVQYF
DNA: TGTGCCAGCAGCCGGGGACTAGGAGGTGTCCAGTACTTC
D: TRBD2
size: .
J: TRBJ2-5
V: TRBV7-7

CDR3: CASSIRTGSNEKLFF
DNA: TGTGCCAGCAGTATCCGCACAGGGTCTAATGAAAAACTGTTTTTT
D: .
size: .
J: TRBJ1-4
V: TRBV28

CDR3: CASRGGSGNTIYF
DNA: TGTGCCAGCAGAGGGGGCTCTGGAAACACCATATATTTT
D: .
size: .
J: TRBJ1-3
V: TRBV2

CDR3: CASSLYPSGRIPYNEQFF
DNA: TGTGCCAGCAGCTTATATCCTAGCGGGAGGATCCCTTACAATGAGCAGTTCTTC
D: TRBD2
size: .
J: TRBJ2-1
V: TRBV7-3

CDR3: CACTRQLEAFF
DNA: TGTGCCTGTACGAGGCAGCTTGAGGCTTTCTTT
D: .
size: .
J: TRBJ1-1
V: TRBV30

CDR3: CASSPSGTPSADTQYF
DNA: TGTGCCAGCAGCCCCTCGGGGACTCCCTCCGCAGATACGCAGTATTTT
D: .
size: .
J: TRBJ2-3
V: TRBV7-9

CDR3: CASSPDTSDMGQFF
DNA: TGCGCCAGCAGCCCGGACACCTCCGACATGGGACAGTTCTTC
D: .
size: .
J: TRBJ2-1
V: TRBV5-1

CDR3: CASIWGQSSYEQYF
DNA: TGTGCCAGCATCTGGGGACAGAGCTCCTACGAGCAGTACTTC
D: TRBD1
size: .
J: TRBJ2-7
V: TRBV7-9

CDR3: CASSISGRPQETQYF
DNA: TGTGCCAGTAGTATTAGCGGGAGGCCCCAAGAGACCCAGTACTTC
D: TRBD2
size: .
J: TRBJ2-5
V: TRBV19

CDR3: CASSKDQGRGTEAFF
DNA: TGCGCCAGCAGCAAGGACCAAGGAAGGGGAACTGAAGCTTTCTTT
D: .
size: .
J: TRBJ1-1
V: TRBV5-1

CDR3: CSVESRAVRGGYTF
DNA: TGCAGCGTTGAATCCCGGGCAGTCCGGGGTGGCTACACCTTC
D: .
size: once
J: TRBJ1-2
V: TRBV29-1

CDR3: CAWSRTSGYNEQFF
DNA: TGTGCCTGGAGCCGGACTAGCGGATACAATGAGCAGTTCTTC
D: TRBD2
size: .
J: TRBJ2-1
V: TRBV30

CDR3: CASSSNPGQGNEQYF
DNA: TGTGCCAGCAGTTCTAATCCGGGACAGGGGAACGAGCAGTACTTC
D: TRBD1
size: .
J: TRBJ2-7
V: TRBV6-2/TRBV6-3

CDR3: CASSIGGGAGETQYF
DNA: TGTGCCAGCAGTATCGGAGGGGGGGCGGGTGAGACCCAGTACTTC
D: .
size: .
J: TRBJ2-5
V: TRBV28

CDR3: CASGRDSINQPQHF
DNA: TGTGCCAGCGGTCGGGACAGCATCAATCAGCCCCAGCATTTT
D: TRBD1
size: .
J: TRBJ1-5
V: TRBV2

CDR3: CASSPPSRDRGVGYTF
DNA: TGTGCCAGCTCACCACCGTCACGAGACAGGGGCGTTGGCTACACCTTC
D: TRBD1
size: .
J: TRBJ1-2
V: TRBV18

CDR3: CAWRTGLAGGSLGFF
DNA: TGTGCCTGGAGGACCGGACTAGCGGGAGGGTCCTTGGGGTTCTTC
D: TRBD2
size: .
J: TRBJ2-1
V: TRBV30

CDR3: CASSKRMDREEQYF
DNA: TGTGCCAGCAGCAAACGAATGGACAGGGAAGAGCAGTACTTC
D: TRBD1
size: .
J: TRBJ2-7
V: TRBV5-6

CDR3: CASSHAGTSMIEQFF
DNA: TGTGCCAGCAGCCATGCCGGGACTTCTATGATTGAGCAGTTCTTC
D: .
size: .
J: TRBJ2-1
V: TRBV4-2

CDR3: CASRTGQSNSPLHF
DNA: TGTGCCAGTAGAACGGGACAGTCCAATTCACCCCTCCACTTT
D: TRBD1
size: .
J: TRBJ1-6
V: TRBV19

CDR3: CASRKTSSTDTQYF
DNA: TGTGCCAGCAGGAAGACTAGCAGCACAGATACGCAGTATTTT
D: TRBD2
size: .
J: TRBJ2-3
V: TRBV28

CDR3: CSVERGTNTEAFF
DNA: TGCAGCGTTGAACGGGGAACCAACACTGAAGCTTTCTTT
D: .
size: once
J: TRBJ1-1
V: TRBV29-1

CDR3: CASSLEGERFSGANVLTF
DNA: TGTGCCAGCAGCTTGGAAGGGGAACGGTTCTCTGGGGCCAACGTCCTGACTTTC
D: .
size: .
J: TRBJ2-6
V: TRBV5-6

CDR3: CASSDKGLNEQFF
DNA: TGCGCCAGCAGTGATAAGGGGTTAAATGAGCAGTTCTTC
D: .
size: .
J: TRBJ2-1
V: TRBV10-1

CDR3: CASRKWTGPEQFF
DNA: TGTGCCAGCAGGAAATGGACAGGGCCTGAGCAGTTCTTC
D: TRBD1
size: .
J: TRBJ2-1
V: TRBV12-3/TRBV12-4

CDR3: CASSFEAGGLNSPLHF
DNA: TGTGCCAGCAGCTTTGAGGCAGGGGGCTTGAATTCACCCCTCCACTTT
D: TRBD1
size: .
J: TRBJ1-6
V: TRBV7-6

CDR3: CASSLETGANQPQHF
DNA: TGTGCCAGCAGCTTAGAGACAGGGGCGAATCAGCCCCAGCATTTT
D: TRBD1
size: .
J: TRBJ1-5
V: TRBV7-8

CDR3: CASSQRTGGLGTYGYTF
DNA: TGTGCCAGCAGCCAAAGGACAGGGGGCCTGGGGACCTATGGCTACACCTTC
D: TRBD1
size: .
J: TRBJ1-2
V: TRBV5-6

CDR3: CASTATGVAAFF
DNA: TGTGCCAGCACCGCGACGGGGGTTGCGGCTTTCTTT
D: .
size: .
J: TRBJ1-1
V: TRBV2

CDR3: CASSLAAGPGTDTQYF
DNA: TGTGCCAGCAGCTTAGCCGCGGGACCAGGCACAGATACGCAGTATTTT
D: .
size: .
J: TRBJ2-3
V: TRBV5-8

CDR3: CASSFYRQGGWTGELFF
DNA: TGTGCCAGCAGCTTCTACAGACAGGGAGGTTGGACCGGGGAGCTGTTTTTT
D: .
size: .
J: TRBJ2-2
V: TRBV11-2

CDR3: CASSKSLNYGYTF
DNA: TGTGCTAGCAGTAAATCCCTTAACTATGGCTACACCTTC
D: .
size: .
J: TRBJ1-2
V: TRBV12-5

CDR3: CASIMAFPTPYNEQFF
DNA: TGTGCCAGCATTATGGCATTCCCCACGCCTTACAATGAGCAGTTCTTC
D: .
size: .
J: TRBJ2-1
V: TRBV28

CDR3: CASSWGLTEAFF
DNA: TGTGCCAGCAGTTGGGGACTTACTGAAGCTTTCTTT
D: .
size: .
J: TRBJ1-1
V: TRBV12-3/TRBV12-4

CDR3: CASSPWVGGNTGELFF
DNA: TGTGCCAGCAGCCCATGGGTGGGAGGTAACACCGGGGAGCTGTTTTTT
D: .
size: .
J: TRBJ2-2
V: TRBV3-1/TRBV3-2

CDR3: CASSPRGARDTQYF
DNA: TGTGCCAGTTCCCCCAGGGGGGCCAGAGATACGCAGTATTTT
D: .
size: .
J: TRBJ2-3
V: TRBV19